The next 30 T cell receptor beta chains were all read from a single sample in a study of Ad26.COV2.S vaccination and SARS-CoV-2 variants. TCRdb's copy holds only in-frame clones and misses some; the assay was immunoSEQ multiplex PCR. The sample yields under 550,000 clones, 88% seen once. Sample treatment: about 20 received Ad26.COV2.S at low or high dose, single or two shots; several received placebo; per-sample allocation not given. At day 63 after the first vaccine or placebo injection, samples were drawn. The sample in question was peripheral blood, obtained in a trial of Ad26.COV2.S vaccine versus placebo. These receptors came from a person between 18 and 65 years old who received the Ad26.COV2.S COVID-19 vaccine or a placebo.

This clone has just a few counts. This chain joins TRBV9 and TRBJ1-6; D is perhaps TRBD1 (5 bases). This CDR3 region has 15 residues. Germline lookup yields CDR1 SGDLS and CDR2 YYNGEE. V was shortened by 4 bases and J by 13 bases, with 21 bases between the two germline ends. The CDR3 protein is CASSTRQWEGLPLHF. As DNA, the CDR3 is TGTGCCAGCAGCACCCGACAGTGGGAAGGCCTCCCCCTCCACTTT.

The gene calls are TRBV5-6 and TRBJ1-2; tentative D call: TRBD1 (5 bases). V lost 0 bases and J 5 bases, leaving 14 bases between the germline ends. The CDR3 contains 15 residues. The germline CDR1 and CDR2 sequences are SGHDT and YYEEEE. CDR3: CASSLVDSDWYGYTF. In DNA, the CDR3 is TGTGCCAGCAGCTTGGTTGACAGCGATTGGTATGGCTACACCTTC.

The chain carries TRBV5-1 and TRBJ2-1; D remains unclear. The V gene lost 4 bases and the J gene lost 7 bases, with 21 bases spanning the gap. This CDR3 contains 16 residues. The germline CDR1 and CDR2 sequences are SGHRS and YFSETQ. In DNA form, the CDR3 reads TGCGCCAGCAGCAGGTTCGGCAGTGCATTTGGGAATGAGCAGTTCTTC. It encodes CASSRFGSAFGNEQFF.

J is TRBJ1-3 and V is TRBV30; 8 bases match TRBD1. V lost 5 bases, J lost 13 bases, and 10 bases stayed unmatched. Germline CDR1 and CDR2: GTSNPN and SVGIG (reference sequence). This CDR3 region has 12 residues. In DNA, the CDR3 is TGTGCCTGGGGACAGGGAAACGGGGAGATATATTTT. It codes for CAWGQGNGEIYF.

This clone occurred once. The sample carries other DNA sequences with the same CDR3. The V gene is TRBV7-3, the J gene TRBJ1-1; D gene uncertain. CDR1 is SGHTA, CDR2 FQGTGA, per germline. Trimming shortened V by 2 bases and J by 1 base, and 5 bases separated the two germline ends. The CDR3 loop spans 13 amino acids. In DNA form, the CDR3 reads TGTGCCAGCAGCTTATCCGGGAACACTGAAGCTTTCTTT. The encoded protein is CASSLSGNTEAFF.

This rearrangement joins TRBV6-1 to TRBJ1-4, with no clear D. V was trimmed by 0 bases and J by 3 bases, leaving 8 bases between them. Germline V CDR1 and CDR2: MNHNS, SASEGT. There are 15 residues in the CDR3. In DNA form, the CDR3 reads TGTGCCAGCAGTGAAGCCGGACGGCCTAATGAAAAACTGTTTTTT. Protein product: CASSEAGRPNEKLFF.

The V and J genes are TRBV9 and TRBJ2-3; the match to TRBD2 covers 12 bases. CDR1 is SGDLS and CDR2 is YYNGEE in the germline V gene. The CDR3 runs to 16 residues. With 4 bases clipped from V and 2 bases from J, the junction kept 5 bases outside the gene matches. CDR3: CASSPRLAGATDTQYF. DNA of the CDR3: TGTGCCAGCAGCCCCCGACTAGCGGGGGCCACAGATACGCAGTATTTT. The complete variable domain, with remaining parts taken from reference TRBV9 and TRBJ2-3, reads DSGVTQTPKHLITATGQRVTLRCSPRSGDLSVYWYQQSLDQGLQFLIQYYNGEERAKGNILERFSAQQFPDLHSELNLSSLELGDSALYFCASSPRLAGATDTQYFGPGTRLTVL.

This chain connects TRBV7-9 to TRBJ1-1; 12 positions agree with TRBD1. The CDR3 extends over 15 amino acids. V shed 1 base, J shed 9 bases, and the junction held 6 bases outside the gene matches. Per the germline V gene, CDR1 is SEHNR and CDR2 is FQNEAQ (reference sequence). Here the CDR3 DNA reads TGTGCCAGCAGCTTAGTGCCCGGGACAGGGGGCAAAGCTTTCTTT. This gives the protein CASSLVPGTGGKAFF.

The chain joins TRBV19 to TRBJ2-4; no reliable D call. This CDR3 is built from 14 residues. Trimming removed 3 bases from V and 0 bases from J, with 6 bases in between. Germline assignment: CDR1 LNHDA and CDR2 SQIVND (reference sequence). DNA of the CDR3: TGTGCCAGTAGTATTGTAGGAGCCAAAAACATTCAGTACTTC. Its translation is CASSIVGAKNIQYF.

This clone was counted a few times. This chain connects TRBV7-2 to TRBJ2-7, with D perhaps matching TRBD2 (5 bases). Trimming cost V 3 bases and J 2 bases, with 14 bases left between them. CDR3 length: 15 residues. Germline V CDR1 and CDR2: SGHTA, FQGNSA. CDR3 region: CASSFSGGRTYEQYF. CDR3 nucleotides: TGTGCCAGCAGCTTTTCAGGCGGGCGAACCTACGAGCAGTACTTC.

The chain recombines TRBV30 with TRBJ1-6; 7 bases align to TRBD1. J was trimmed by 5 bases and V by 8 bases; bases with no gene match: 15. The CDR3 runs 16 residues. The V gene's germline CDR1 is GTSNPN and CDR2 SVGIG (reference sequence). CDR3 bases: TGTGCCGGGCAACCGGGACAGAACATAGATAATTCACCCCTCCACTTT. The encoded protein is CAGQPGQNIDNSPLHF.

CDR3 DNA sequence: TGCGCCAGCGGAAGGACTAGCGGGGGGTACAATGAGCAGTTCTTC. This encodes CASGRTSGGYNEQFF. The chain employs TRBV5-1 and TRBJ2-1, with TRBD2 matching over 14 bases. With 7 bases clipped from V and 4 bases from J, the junction kept 4 bases outside the gene matches. The CDR3 is 15 amino acids. Germline V gene data show CDR1 as SGHRS and CDR2 as YFSETQ.

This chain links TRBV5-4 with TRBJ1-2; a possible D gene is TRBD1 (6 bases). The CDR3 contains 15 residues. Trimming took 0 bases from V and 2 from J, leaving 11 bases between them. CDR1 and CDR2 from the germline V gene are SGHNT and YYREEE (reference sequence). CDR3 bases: TGTGCCAGCAGCTTGGTGGGGGCGCAGAACTATGGCTACACCTTC. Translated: CASSLVGAQNYGYTF. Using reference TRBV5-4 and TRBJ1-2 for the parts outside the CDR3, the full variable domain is ETGVTQSPTHLIKTRGQQVTLRCSSQSGHNTVSWYQQALGQGPQFIFQYYREEENGRGNFPPRFSGLQFPNYSSELNVNALELDDSALYLCASSLVGAQNYGYTFGSGTRLTVV.

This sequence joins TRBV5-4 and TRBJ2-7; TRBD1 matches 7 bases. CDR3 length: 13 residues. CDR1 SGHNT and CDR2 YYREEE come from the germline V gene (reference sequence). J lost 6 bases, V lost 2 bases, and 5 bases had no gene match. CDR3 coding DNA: TGTGCCAGCAGCTTAAGACAGGGCGGCGAGCAGTACTTC. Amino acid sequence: CASSLRQGGEQYF.

CDR3 in DNA: TGTGCCAGTAGTTCGGCTAAGACAGTATACTACGAGCAGTACTTC. This gives the protein CASSSAKTVYYEQYF. The genes are TRBV19 and TRBJ2-7, with D perhaps TRBD1 (5 bases). Trimming shortened V by 5 bases and J by 3 bases, and 17 bases separated the two germline ends. Germline lookup yields CDR1 LNHDA and CDR2 SQIVND (reference sequence). The length of the CDR3 is 15 residues.

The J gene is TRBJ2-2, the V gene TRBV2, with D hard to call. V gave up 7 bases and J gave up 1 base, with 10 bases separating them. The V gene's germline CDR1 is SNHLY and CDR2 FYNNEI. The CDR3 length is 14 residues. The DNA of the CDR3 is TGTGCCAGCACCCCGACTTTGAACACCGGGGAGCTGTTTTTT. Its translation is CASTPTLNTGELFF.

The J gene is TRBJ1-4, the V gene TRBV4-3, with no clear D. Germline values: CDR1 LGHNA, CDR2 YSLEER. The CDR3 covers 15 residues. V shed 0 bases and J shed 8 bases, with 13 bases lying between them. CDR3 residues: CASSQESQRREKLFF. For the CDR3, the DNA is TGCGCCAGCAGCCAAGAGTCCCAAAGGCGGGAAAAACTGTTTTTT.

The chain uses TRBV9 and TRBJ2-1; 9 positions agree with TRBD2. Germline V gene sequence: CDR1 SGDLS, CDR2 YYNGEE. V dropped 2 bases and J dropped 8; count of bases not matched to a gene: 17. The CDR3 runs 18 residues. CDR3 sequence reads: CASSVRFAGGSSRDEQFF. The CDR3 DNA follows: TGTGCCAGCAGCGTTAGGTTCGCGGGGGGGTCCAGTAGGGATGAGCAGTTCTTC.

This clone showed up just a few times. The CDR3 DNA sequence: TGTGCCAGCAGCCAAGGGGGCAGCGGGGGCACCGGGGAGCTGTTTTTT. Residues: CASSQGGSGGTGELFF. The chain joins TRBV3-1 (or the pseudogene TRBV3-2) to TRBJ2-2; 8 nucleotides agree with TRBD2. Germline V gene sequence: CDR1 LGHDT, CDR2 YNNKEL (reference sequence). This CDR3 region has 16 residues. V lost 1 base, J lost 4 bases, and 5 bases stayed unmatched.

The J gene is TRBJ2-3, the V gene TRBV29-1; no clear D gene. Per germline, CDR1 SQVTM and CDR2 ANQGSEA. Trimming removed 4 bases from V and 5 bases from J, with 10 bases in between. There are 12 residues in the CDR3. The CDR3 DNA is TGCAGCGTTGTCCCGAGCGAAGATACGCAGTATTTT. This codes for CSVVPSEDTQYF.

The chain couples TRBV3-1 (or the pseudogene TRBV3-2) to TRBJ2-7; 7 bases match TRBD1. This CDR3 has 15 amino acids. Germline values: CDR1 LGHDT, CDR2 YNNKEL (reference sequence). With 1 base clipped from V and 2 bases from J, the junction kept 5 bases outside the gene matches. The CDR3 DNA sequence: TGTGCCAGCAGCCAAGGGAGCAGGGGGACCTACGAGCAGTACTTC. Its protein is CASSQGSRGTYEQYF.

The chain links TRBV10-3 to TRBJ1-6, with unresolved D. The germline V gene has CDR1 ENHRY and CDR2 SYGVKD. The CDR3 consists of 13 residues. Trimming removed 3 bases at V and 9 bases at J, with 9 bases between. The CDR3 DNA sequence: TGTGCCATCAGTGACTATTTGAGTTCACCCCTCCACTTT. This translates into CAISDYLSSPLHF.

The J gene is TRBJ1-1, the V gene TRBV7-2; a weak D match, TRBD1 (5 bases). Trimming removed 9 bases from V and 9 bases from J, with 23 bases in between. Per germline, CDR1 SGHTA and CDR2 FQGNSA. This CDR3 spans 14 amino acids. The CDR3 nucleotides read TGTGCCAGAGACAGCCTAGGATCGTACTCCCAAGCTTTCTTT. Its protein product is CARDSLGSYSQAFF. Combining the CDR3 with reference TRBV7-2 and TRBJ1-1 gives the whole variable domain GAGVSQSPSNKVTEKGKDVELRCDPISGHTALYWYRQSLGQGLEFLIYFQGNSAPDKSGLPSDRFSAERTGGSVSTLTIQRTQQEDSAVYLCARDSLGSYSQAFFGQGTRLTVV.

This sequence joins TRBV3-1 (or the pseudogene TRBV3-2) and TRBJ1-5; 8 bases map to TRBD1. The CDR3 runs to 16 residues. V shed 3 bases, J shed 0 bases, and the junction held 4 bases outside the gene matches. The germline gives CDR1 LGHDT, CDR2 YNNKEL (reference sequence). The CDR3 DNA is TGTGCCAGCAGCCAGACCGGACAGGGTAGCAATCAGCCCCAGCATTTT. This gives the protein CASSQTGQGSNQPQHF.

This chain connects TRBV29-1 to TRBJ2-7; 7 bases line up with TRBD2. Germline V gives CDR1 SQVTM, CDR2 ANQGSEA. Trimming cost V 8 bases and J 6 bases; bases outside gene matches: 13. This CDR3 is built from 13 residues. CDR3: CSIVGGGRSEQYF. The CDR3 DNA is TGCAGCATCGTAGGCGGGGGAAGAAGCGAGCAGTACTTC.

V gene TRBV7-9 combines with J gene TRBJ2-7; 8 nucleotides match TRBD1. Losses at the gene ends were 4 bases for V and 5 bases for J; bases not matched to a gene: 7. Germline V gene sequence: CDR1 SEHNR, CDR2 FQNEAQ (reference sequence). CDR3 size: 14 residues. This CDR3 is CASSSRQGNHEQYF. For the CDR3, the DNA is TGTGCCAGCAGCTCGAGACAGGGGAACCACGAGCAGTACTTC. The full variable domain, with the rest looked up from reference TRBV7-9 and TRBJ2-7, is DTGVSQNPRHKITKRGQNVTFRCDPISEHNRLYWYRQTLGQGPEFLTYFQNEAQLEKSRLLSDRFSAERPKGSFSTLEIQRTEQGDSAMYLCASSSRQGNHEQYFGPGTRLTVT.

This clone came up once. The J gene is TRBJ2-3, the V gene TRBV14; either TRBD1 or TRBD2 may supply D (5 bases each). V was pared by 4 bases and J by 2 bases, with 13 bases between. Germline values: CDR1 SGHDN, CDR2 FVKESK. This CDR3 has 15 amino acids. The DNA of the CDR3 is TGTGCCAGCAGCCTACGGGACCTTCCCACAGATACGCAGTATTTT. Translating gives CASSLRDLPTDTQYF.

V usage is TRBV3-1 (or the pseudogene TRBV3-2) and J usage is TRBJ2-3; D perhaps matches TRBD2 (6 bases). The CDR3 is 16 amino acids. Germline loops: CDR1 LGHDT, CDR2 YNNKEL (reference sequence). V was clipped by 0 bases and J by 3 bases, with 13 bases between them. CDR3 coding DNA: TGTGCCAGCAGCCAAGATAGGGACTTCCTTACAGATACGCAGTATTTT. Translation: CASSQDRDFLTDTQYF.

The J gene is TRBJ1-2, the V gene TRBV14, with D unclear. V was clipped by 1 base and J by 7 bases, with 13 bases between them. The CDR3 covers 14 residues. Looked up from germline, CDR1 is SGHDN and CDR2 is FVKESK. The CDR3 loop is CASSQGRGWSGYTF. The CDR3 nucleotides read TGTGCCAGCAGCCAAGGTCGCGGGTGGTCTGGCTACACCTTC.

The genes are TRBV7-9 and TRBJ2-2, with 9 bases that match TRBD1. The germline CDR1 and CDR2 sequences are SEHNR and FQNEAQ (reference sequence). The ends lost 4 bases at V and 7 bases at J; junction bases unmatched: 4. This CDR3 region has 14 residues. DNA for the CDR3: TGTGCCAGCAGCTGGACAGGGGTTGGCGGGGAGCTGTTTTTT. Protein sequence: CASSWTGVGGELFF.